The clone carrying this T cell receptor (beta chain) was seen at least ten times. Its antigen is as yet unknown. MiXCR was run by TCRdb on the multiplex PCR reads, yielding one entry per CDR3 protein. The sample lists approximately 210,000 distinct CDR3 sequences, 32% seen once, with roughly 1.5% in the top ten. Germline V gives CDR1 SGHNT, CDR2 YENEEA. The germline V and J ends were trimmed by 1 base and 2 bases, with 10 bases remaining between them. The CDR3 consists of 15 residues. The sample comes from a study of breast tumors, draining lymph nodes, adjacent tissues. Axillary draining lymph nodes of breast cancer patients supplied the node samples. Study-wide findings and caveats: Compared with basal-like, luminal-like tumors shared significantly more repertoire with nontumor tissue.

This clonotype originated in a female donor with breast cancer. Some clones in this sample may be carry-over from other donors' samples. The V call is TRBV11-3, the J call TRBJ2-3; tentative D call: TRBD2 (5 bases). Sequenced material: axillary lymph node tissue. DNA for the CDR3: TGTGCCAGCAGCTTAGGGCTCGGGATCACAGATACGCAGTATTTT. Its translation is CASSLGLGITDTQYF. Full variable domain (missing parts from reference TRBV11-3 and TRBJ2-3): EAGVVQSPRYKIIEKKQPVAFWCNPISGHNTLYWYLQNLGQGPELLIRYENEEAVDDSQLPKDRFSAERLKGVDSTLKIQPAELGDSAVYLCASSLGLGITDTQYFGPGTRLTVL.